A single sample gave rise to the 20 T cell receptor beta chains below, sequenced in a study of shared clonotypes between healthy human individuals. Only in-frame clones appear in the TCRdb table, and some are missing; sequencing was by immunoSEQ multiplex PCR. Of 950,000 to 1,100,000 clones in the sample, approximately 80% were seen once. Sequences were obtained from memory CD4+ T cells from PBMCs. Subset of the sample: CD45RA-negative fraction. The source is a man younger than 35 in good health. Some clones in this sample may be carry-over from other donors' samples.

On this clone: Other DNA sequences of this sample code for an identical CDR3. The V gene is TRBV14, the J gene TRBJ1-2, with unresolved D. Trimming stripped 0 bases from V and 4 bases from J, with 6 bases between. The CDR3 covers 13 residues. In germline, CDR1 is SGHDN, CDR2 FVKESK. Written as DNA, the CDR3 is TGTGCCAGCAGCCAAGACAGGTCCTATGGCTACACCTTC. It translates to CASSQDRSYGYTF. Full variable domain (remainder filled in from reference TRBV14 and TRBJ1-2): EAGVTQFPSHSVIEKGQTVTLRCDPISGHDNLYWYRRVMGKEIKFLLHFVKESKQDESGMPNNRFLAERTGGTYSTLKVQPAELEDSGVYFCASSQDRSYGYTFGSGTRLTVV.

The J gene is TRBJ1-3, the V gene TRBV7-9, with 10 bases matching TRBD1. V was pared by 7 bases and J by 2 bases, with 8 bases of the junction left unmatched. This CDR3 spans 16 amino acids. Germline V CDR1 and CDR2: SEHNR, FQNEAQ (reference sequence). The CDR3 here is CASNNRDRGPGNTIYF. CDR3 in DNA: TGTGCCAGCAATAACCGGGACAGGGGACCTGGAAACACCATATATTTT. The full variable domain, with the rest looked up from reference TRBV7-9 and TRBJ1-3, is DTGVSQNPRHKITKRGQNVTFRCDPISEHNRLYWYRQTLGQGPEFLTYFQNEAQLEKSRLLSDRFSAERPKGSFSTLEIQRTEQGDSAMYLCASNNRDRGPGNTIYFGEGSWLTVV.

V usage is TRBV5-1 and J usage is TRBJ1-2; no firm D call. The CDR3 covers 14 residues. V was shortened by 0 bases and J by 2 bases, with 8 bases between the two germline ends. Germline values: CDR1 SGHRS, CDR2 YFSETQ. The CDR3 reads CASSLAPENYGYTF. The CDR3 nucleotides are TGCGCCAGCAGCTTGGCCCCGGAAAACTATGGCTACACCTTC.

The DNA for the CDR3 is TGTGCCAGCAGCGAGTCCAGGGTCTACACCTTC. This sequence encodes CASSESRVYTF. The chain uses TRBV9 and TRBJ1-2; possibly TRBD1 for D (5 bases). This CDR3 has 11 residues. CDR1 and CDR2 (germline): SGDLS, YYNGEE. V was clipped by 3 bases and J by 10 bases, with 10 bases between them.

The chain uses TRBV10-3 and TRBJ2-1; D might be TRBD1 or TRBD2, each matching 6 bases. The V and J ends lost 6 bases and 1 base respectively, with 28 bases between them. The length of the CDR3 is 20 residues. The germline gives CDR1 ENHRY, CDR2 SYGVKD. The CDR3 loop reads CAISYPLTGGIGKSYNEQFF. As DNA, the CDR3 is TGTGCCATCAGCTACCCCCTTACCGGGGGCATTGGTAAATCCTACAATGAGCAGTTCTTC.

The rearrangement joins TRBV5-4 to TRBJ1-5; D might be TRBD1 (6 bases). CDR1 SGHNT and CDR2 YYREEE come from the germline V gene (reference sequence). This CDR3 is 16 amino acids long. The germline V and J ends were trimmed by 0 bases and 1 base, with 11 bases remaining between them. The CDR3 DNA is TGTGCCAGCAGCTTGGTAGCAGGGGCGAGCAATCAGCCCCAGCATTTT. Translating gives CASSLVAGASNQPQHF.

The J gene is TRBJ2-7, the V gene TRBV2; TRBD1 might be the D (7 bases). CDR1 and CDR2 from the germline V gene are SNHLY and FYNNEI. CDR3 length equals 14 residues. V gave up 3 bases and J gave up 5 bases, with 14 bases separating them. CDR3 in amino acids: CASSDRLGGNEQYF. The CDR3 nucleotides read TGTGCCAGCAGTGACCGACTAGGGGGCAACGAGCAGTACTTC.

The chain is built from TRBV28 and TRBJ2-5; D perhaps matches TRBD1 (6 bases). CDR3 length: 16 residues. Germline V gene sequence: CDR1 MDHEN, CDR2 SYDVKM. Trimming stripped 6 bases from V and 5 bases from J, with 22 bases between. DNA of the CDR3: TGTGCCAGCAGCTCCACTCCAGGGGCGGCATGGGAGACCCAGTACTTC. It is translated as CASSSTPGAAWETQYF.

V and J are TRBV7-2 and TRBJ2-3; 7 nucleotides align to TRBD1. Germline loops: CDR1 SGHTA, CDR2 FQGNSA. The CDR3 sequence is 13 residues long. With V trimmed by 5 bases and J by 3 bases, 2 bases remained unmatched. The CDR3 bases are TGTGCCAGCAGCCGACAGGGAACAGATACGCAGTATTTT. Protein product: CASSRQGTDTQYF.

The J gene is TRBJ2-6, the V gene TRBV7-9; 7 nucleotides align to TRBD1. The V gene's germline CDR1 is SEHNR and CDR2 FQNEAQ (reference sequence). The CDR3 covers 15 residues. Unmatched junction bases numbered 4, after V lost 5 bases and J lost 3 bases. The CDR3 sequence: CASSQNRGGANVLTF. The CDR3 nucleotides are TGTGCCAGCAGCCAGAACAGGGGTGGGGCCAACGTCCTGACTTTC.

The J gene is TRBJ2-1, the V gene TRBV6-6, with 13 bases aligning to TRBD2. V shed 2 bases, J shed 9 bases, and the junction held 4 bases outside the gene matches. Germline lookup yields CDR1 MNHNY and CDR2 SVGAGI (reference sequence). The CDR3 has 15 residues. Here the CDR3 reads CASSYLGLAGFEQFF. The CDR3 DNA sequence: TGTGCCAGCAGTTACCTGGGACTAGCGGGATTTGAGCAGTTCTTC.

V and J are TRBV27 and TRBJ2-7; D is uncertain. V dropped 2 bases and J dropped 4 bases, with 12 bases sitting between them. The CDR3 has 14 residues. The V gene's germline CDR1 is MNHEY and CDR2 SMNVEV (reference sequence). Here the CDR3 reads CASSLGLGKYEQYF. DNA for the CDR3: TGTGCCAGCAGTTTAGGGCTAGGAAAGTACGAGCAGTACTTC.

This clone was counted a single time. The rearrangement links TRBV28 to TRBJ1-5; D gene unclear. CDR1 is MDHEN and CDR2 is SYDVKM in the germline V gene. The V end lost 4 bases, the J end lost 12 bases, and 13 bases lay between the germline ends. This CDR3 is built from 12 residues. The chain's CDR3 is CASSSHVNFQHF. The CDR3 coding sequence is TGTGCCAGCAGTTCACACGTAAACTTCCAGCATTTT.

The chain employs TRBV5-1 and TRBJ2-1, with 7 bases lining up with TRBD2. The germline V gene encodes CDR1 SGHRS and CDR2 YFSETQ. V dropped 0 bases and J dropped 6; count of bases not matched to a gene: 12. The CDR3 extends over 17 amino acids. The DNA of the CDR3 is TGCGCCAGCAGCTTGGGATTCGGGACTAACAATCTCAATGAGCAGTTCTTC. Translation gives CASSLGFGTNNLNEQFF.

The rearrangement uses TRBV29-1 and TRBJ2-7; 7 bases line up with TRBD1. CDR1 SQVTM and CDR2 ANQGSEA come from the germline V gene. Unmatched junction bases numbered 5, after V lost 6 bases and J lost 3 bases. There are 12 residues in the CDR3. The CDR3 nucleotides are TGCAGCGTGGGGACAGATTACTACGAGCAGTACTTC. Encoded protein: CSVGTDYYEQYF.

The genes are TRBV5-1 and TRBJ2-2, with unresolved D. Trimming took 7 bases from V and 1 from J, leaving 11 bases between them. This CDR3 has 14 residues. Looked up from germline, CDR1 is SGHRS and CDR2 is YFSETQ. DNA of the CDR3: TGCGCCAGCTCATATTACAGGAACACCGGGGAGCTGTTTTTT. As protein: CASSYYRNTGELFF.

The CDR3 DNA reads TGTGCCAGCAGCCCCCTGCTTGGGACATTCTATGGCTACACCTTC. Protein sequence: CASSPLLGTFYGYTF. The J gene is TRBJ1-2, the V gene TRBV27, with TRBD1 as a possible D gene (6 bases). Trimming removed 6 bases at V and 4 bases at J, with 18 bases between. CDR1 and CDR2 from the germline V gene are MNHEY and SMNVEV (reference sequence). The CDR3 contains 15 residues.

The chain links TRBV28 to TRBJ2-1; 10 nucleotides align to TRBD2. With 4 bases clipped from V and 0 bases from J, the junction kept 0 bases outside the gene matches. CDR1 and CDR2 from the germline V gene are MDHEN and SYDVKM. The CDR3 length is 15 residues. The CDR3 protein is CASSSSGSSYNEQFF. CDR3 DNA sequence: TGTGCCAGCAGTTCTAGCGGGAGCTCCTACAATGAGCAGTTCTTC.

In this sample, this clone turned up once. The genes are TRBV9 and TRBJ2-3; 11 nucleotides align to TRBD2. This CDR3 spans 16 amino acids. Unmatched junction bases numbered 6, after V lost 3 bases and J lost 3 bases. In germline, CDR1 is SGDLS, CDR2 YYNGEE. CDR3 sequence reads: CASSAGASGRTDTQYF. The CDR3 coding sequence is TGTGCCAGCAGCGCTGGGGCTAGCGGGAGGACAGATACGCAGTATTTT.

V and J are TRBV20-1 and TRBJ2-7; D is possibly TRBD1 or TRBD2 (5 bases each). CDR3 length: 10 amino acids. Trimming stripped 6 bases from V and 7 bases from J, with 10 bases between. The V gene's germline CDR1 is DFQATT and CDR2 SNEGSKA (reference sequence). CDR3 in DNA: TGCAGTGCCGTGGGGGAAGAGCAGTACTTC. Translating it yields CSAVGEEQYF.